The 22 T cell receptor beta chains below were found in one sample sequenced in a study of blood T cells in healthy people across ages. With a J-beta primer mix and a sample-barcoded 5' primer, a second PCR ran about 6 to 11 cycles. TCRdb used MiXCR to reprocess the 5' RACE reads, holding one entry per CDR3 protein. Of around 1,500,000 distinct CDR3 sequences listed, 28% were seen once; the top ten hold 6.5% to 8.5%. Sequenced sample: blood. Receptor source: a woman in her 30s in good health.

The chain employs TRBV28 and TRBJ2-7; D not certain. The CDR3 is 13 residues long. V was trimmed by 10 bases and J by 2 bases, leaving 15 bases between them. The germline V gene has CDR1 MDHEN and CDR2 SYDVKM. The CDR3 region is CATRYRATYEQYF. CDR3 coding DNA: TGTGCCACTCGTTATAGGGCCACCTACGAGCAGTACTTC.

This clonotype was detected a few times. CDR3 sequence reads: CSVEDRRGSSYNEQFF. CDR3 in DNA: TGCAGCGTTGAAGATAGACGGGGGAGCTCATACAATGAGCAGTTCTTC. The gene calls are TRBV29-1 and TRBJ2-1; TRBD2 is a possible D gene (6 bases). V was clipped by 0 bases and J by 4 bases, with 16 bases between them. Germline V gene data show CDR1 as SQVTM and CDR2 as ANQGSEA. This CDR3 is built from 16 residues.

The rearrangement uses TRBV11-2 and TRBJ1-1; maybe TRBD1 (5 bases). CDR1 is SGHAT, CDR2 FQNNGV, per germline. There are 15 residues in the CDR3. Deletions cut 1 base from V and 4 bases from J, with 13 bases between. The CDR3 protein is CASSLVAGAGTEAFF. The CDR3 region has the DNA TGTGCCAGCAGCTTAGTTGCCGGGGCGGGCACTGAAGCTTTCTTT.

This CDR3 reads CASTSRTSGLLEQFF. CDR3 DNA sequence: TGTGCCAGCACCTCAAGGACTAGCGGCCTACTTGAGCAGTTCTTC. The rearrangement links TRBV12-3 or TRBV12-4 to TRBJ2-1; 10 bases match TRBD2. V lost 7 bases, J lost 9 bases, and 12 bases stayed unmatched. The CDR3 covers 15 residues.

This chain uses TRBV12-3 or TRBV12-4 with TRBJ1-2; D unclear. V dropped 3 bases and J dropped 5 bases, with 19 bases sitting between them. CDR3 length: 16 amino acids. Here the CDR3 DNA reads TGTGCCAGCAGTTTCGGTCTCGGGCAGGTAGGGTATGGCTACACCTTC. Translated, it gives CASSFGLGQVGYGYTF.

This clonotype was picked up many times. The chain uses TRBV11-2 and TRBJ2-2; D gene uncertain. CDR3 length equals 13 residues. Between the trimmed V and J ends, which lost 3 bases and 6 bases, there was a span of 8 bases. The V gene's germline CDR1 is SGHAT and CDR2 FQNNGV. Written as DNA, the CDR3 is TGTGCCAGCAGCTTGGTGGGTCCCGGGGAGCTGTTTTTT. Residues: CASSLVGPGELFF.

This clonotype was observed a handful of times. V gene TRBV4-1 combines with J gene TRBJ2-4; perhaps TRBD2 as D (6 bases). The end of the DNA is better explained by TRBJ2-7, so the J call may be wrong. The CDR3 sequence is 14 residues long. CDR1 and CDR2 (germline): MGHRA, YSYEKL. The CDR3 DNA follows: TGCGCCAGCAGCCAAGGGGGGGTGTTTTCCGAGCAGTACTTC. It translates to CASSQGGVFSEQYF.

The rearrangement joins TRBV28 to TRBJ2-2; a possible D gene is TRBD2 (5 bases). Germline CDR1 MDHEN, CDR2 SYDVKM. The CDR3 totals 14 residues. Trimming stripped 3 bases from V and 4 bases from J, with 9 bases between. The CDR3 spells CASSFSGVTGELFF. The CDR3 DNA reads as TGTGCCAGCAGTTTCTCCGGGGTCACCGGGGAGCTGTTTTTT. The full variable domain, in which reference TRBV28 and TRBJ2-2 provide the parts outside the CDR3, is DVKVTQSSRYLVKRTGEKVFLECVQDMDHENMFWYRQDPGLGLRLIYFSYDVKMKEKGDIPEGYSVSREKKERFSLILESASTNQTSMYLCASSFSGVTGELFFGEGSRLTVL.

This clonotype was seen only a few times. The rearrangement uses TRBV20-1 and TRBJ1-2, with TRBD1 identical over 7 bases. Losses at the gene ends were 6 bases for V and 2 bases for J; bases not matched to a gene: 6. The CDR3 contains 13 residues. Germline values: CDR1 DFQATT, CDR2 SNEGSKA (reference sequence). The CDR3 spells CSALDRDNYGYTF. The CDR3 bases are TGCAGTGCCTTAGACAGGGACAACTATGGCTACACCTTC.

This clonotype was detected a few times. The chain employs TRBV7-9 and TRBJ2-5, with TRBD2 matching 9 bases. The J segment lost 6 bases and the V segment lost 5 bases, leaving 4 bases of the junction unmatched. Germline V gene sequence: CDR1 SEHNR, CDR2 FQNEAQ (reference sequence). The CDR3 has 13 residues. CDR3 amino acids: CASSPGTSKTQYF. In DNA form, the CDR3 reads TGTGCCAGCAGCCCAGGGACTAGCAAGACCCAGTACTTC.

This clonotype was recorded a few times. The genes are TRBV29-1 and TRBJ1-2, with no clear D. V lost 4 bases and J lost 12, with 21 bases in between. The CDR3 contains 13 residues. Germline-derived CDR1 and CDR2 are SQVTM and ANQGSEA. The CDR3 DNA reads TGCAGCGTTGTGGCTACGGCGCTGGCGAGGCACACCTTC. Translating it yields CSVVATALARHTF.

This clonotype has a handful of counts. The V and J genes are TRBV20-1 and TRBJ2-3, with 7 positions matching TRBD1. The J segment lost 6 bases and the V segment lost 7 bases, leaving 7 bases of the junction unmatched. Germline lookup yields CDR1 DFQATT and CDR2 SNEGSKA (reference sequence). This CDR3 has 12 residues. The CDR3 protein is CSGQGRFDTQYF. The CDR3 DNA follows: TGCAGTGGACAGGGAAGGTTTGATACGCAGTATTTT.

The CDR3 sequence is CASTRQNTEAFF. The CDR3 DNA reads as TGTGCCAGCACCCGACAGAACACTGAAGCTTTCTTT. The chain couples TRBV6-2 or TRBV6-3 to TRBJ1-1; D remains unclear. Trimming removed 7 bases at V and 1 base at J, with 7 bases between. The germline CDR1 and CDR2 sequences are MNHEY and SVGEGT. This CDR3 spans 12 amino acids.

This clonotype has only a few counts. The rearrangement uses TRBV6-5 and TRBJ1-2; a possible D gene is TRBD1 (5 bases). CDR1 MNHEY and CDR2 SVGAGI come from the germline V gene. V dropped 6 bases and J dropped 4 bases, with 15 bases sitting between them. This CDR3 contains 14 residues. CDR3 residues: CASSSPGTAYGYTF. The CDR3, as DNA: TGTGCCAGCAGCTCCCCGGGGACCGCCTATGGCTACACCTTC.

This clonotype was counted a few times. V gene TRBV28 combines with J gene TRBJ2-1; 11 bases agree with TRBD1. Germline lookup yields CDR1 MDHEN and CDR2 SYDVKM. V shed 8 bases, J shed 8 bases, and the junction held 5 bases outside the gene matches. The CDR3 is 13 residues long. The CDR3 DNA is TGTGCCAGCCGCGGGACAGGGGGGTATGAGCAGTTCTTC. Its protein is CASRGTGGYEQFF.

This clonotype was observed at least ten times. CDR3 region: CASSQGALYEQYF. The CDR3 nucleotides read TGTGCCAGCAGTCAGGGGGCTCTGTACGAGCAGTACTTC. The chain joins TRBV12-3 or TRBV12-4 to TRBJ2-7, with 8 bases matching TRBD1. The CDR3 runs 13 residues. J was trimmed by 4 bases and V by 5 bases; bases with no gene match: 4.

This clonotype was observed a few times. The CDR3 spells CASSPSTAGELFF. The CDR3 DNA reads TGCGCCAGCAGCCCCTCGACAGCCGGGGAGCTGTTTTTT. The V and J genes are TRBV5-1 and TRBJ2-2; D is perhaps TRBD1 (5 bases). V dropped 4 bases and J dropped 6 bases, with 10 bases sitting between them. Germline assignment: CDR1 SGHRS and CDR2 YFSETQ. The CDR3 runs to 13 residues.

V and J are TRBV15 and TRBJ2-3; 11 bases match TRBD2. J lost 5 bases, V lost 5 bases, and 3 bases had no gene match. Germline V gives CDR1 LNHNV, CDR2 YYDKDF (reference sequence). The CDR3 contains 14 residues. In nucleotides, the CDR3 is TGTGCCACCAGCCTCGGACTAGCGGGAGATACGCAGTATTTT. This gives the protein CATSLGLAGDTQYF.

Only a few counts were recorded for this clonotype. The CDR3 sequence is CASSSKETYEQYF. CDR3 bases: TGTGCCAGCAGCTCCAAGGAGACCTACGAGCAGTACTTC. This rearrangement joins TRBV3-1 to TRBJ2-7; D call uncertain. The V gene lost 5 bases and the J gene lost 2 bases, with 10 bases spanning the gap. The CDR3 consists of 13 residues. The germline V gene has CDR1 LGHDT and CDR2 YNNKEL (reference sequence).

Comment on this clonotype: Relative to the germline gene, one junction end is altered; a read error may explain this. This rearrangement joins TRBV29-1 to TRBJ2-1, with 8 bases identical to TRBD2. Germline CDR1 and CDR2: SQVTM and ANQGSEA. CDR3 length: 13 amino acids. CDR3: CSVDSGGSAEQVF. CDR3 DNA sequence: TGCAGCGTTGACAGCGGGGGTTCCGCTGAGCAGGTCTTC.

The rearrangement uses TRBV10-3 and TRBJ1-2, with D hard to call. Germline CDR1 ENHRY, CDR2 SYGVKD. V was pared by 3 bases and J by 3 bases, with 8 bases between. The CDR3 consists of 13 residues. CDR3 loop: CAISEKQYYGYTF. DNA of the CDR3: TGTGCCATCAGTGAAAAACAGTACTATGGCTACACCTTC.

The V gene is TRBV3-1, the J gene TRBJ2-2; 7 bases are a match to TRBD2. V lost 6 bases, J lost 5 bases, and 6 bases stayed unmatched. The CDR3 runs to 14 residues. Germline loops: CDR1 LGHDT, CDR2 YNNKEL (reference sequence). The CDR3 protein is CASRSAGWTGELFF. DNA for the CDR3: TGTGCCAGCAGGTCAGCGGGGTGGACCGGGGAGCTGTTTTTT.